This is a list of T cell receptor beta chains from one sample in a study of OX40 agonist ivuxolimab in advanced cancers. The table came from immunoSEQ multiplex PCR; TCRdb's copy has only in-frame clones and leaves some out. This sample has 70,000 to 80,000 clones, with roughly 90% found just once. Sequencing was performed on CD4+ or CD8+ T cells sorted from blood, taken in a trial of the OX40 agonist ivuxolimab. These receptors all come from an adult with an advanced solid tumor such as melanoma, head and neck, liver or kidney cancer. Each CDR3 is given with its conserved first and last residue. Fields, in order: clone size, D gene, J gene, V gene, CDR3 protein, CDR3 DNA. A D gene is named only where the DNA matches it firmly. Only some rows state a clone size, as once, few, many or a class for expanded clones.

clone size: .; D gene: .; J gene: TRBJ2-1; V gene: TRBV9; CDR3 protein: CASSVVPWGYNEQFF; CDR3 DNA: TGTGCCAGCAGCGTAGTCCCCTGGGGTTACAATGAGCAGTTCTTC
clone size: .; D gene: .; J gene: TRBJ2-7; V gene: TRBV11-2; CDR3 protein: CASSLLREQYF; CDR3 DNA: TGTGCCAGCAGCTTACTCCGTGAGCAGTACTTC
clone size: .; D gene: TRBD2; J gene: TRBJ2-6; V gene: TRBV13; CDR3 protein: CASSPSRWTSGSRISGANVLTF; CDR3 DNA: TGTGCCAGCAGCCCTTCTAGGTGGACTAGCGGGAGCCGTATCTCTGGGGCCAACGTCCTGACTTTC
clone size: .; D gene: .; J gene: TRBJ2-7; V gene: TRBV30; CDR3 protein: CAWTRGRAYEQYF; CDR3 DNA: TGTGCCTGGACTCGGGGCAGGGCCTACGAGCAGTACTTC
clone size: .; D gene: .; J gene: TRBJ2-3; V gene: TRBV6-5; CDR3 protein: CASTRTPSLTDTQYF; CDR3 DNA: TGTGCCAGCACTCGGACTCCATCCCTCACAGATACGCAGTATTTT
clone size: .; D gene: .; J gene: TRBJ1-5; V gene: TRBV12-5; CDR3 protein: CASGFPGQPQHF; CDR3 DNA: TGTGCTAGTGGTTTCCCTGGGCAGCCCCAGCATTTT
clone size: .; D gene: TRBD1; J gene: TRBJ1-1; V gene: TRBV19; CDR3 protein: CASSKQGDGGTEAFF; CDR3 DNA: TGTGCCAGTAGTAAACAGGGGGATGGGGGCACTGAAGCTTTCTTT
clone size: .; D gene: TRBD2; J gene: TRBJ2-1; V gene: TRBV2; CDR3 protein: CASRTGGQGEQFF; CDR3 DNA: TGTGCCAGCAGAACGGGGGGGCAAGGTGAGCAGTTCTTC
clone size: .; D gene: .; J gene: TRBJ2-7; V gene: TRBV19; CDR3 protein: CASRRTESSYEQYF; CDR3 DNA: TGTGCCAGCCGCCGGACCGAAAGCTCCTACGAGCAGTACTTC
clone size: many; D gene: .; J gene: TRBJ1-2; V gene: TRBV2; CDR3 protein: CASSDRGSYGYTF; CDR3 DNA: TGTGCCAGCAGTGACAGGGGAAGCTATGGCTACACCTTC
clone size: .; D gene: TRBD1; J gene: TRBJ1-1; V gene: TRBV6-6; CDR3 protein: CASRGTGASPAEAFF; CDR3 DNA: TGTGCCAGCAGGGGTACAGGGGCGAGTCCCGCTGAAGCTTTCTTT
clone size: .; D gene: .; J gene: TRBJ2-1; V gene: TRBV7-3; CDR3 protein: CASSLTVNEQFF; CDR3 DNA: TGTGCCAGCAGCCTGACAGTCAATGAGCAGTTCTTC
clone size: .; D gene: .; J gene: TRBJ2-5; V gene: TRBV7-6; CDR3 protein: CASSLAGAGPETQYF; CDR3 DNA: TGTGCCAGCAGCTTAGCGGGGGCGGGCCCGGAGACCCAGTACTTC